This T cell receptor (beta chain) is from a study of T cells after yellow fever vaccination. Study findings and constraints: Clonotypes appearing in both CD4 and CD8 compartments existed, and their share was small.

TCRdb processed the 5' RACE reads anew with MiXCR; each CDR3 protein has one entry. The repertoire consists of a few hundred thousand distinct CDR3 sequences, with 17% occurring once and the leading ten covering 15% to 20%. As concerns this clonotype: The antigen is not known.

The germline CDR1 and CDR2 sequences are MNHNS and SASEGT. The CDR3 totals 15 residues. V was pared by 7 bases and J by 4 bases, with 9 bases of the junction left unmatched. The receptor comes from a man between 18 and 29 years old who received the YFV17D yellow fever vaccine. The J gene is TRBJ2-2, the V gene TRBV6-1; 7 bases are a match to TRBD1. Source: PBMCs, taken about 5 days after the first yellow fever vaccination. The chain's CDR3 is CASKPRQGRTGELFF. In DNA form, the CDR3 reads TGTGCCAGCAAGCCGAGACAGGGACGCACCGGGGAGCTGTTTTTT.